These 30 T cell receptor beta chains share one sample of origin, sequenced in a study of blood T cell repertoires in COVID-19. Measured with immunoSEQ multiplex PCR; TCRdb has only the in-frame clones, and not every one. The table shows about 180,000 clones, with roughly 86% occurring only once. The specimen sequenced was peripheral blood. Source of these receptors: a woman aged 25-40 years with active or convalescent COVID-19.

The CDR3 DNA follows: TGCAGCGCCATTACTAGCAGTATCGACTATGGCTACACCTTC. Residues: CSAITSSIDYGYTF. V is TRBV29-1 and J is TRBJ1-2; D not certain. Germline CDR1 is SQVTM and CDR2 is ANQGSEA. V lost 7 bases to trimming and J lost 3 bases, with 18 bases between them. CDR3 length equals 14 residues.

This rearrangement joins TRBV19 to TRBJ1-1, with D tentatively TRBD1 (5 bases). Germline assignment: CDR1 LNHDA and CDR2 SQIVND (reference sequence). V was trimmed by 5 bases and J by 4 bases, leaving 17 bases between them. This CDR3 has 15 amino acids. In nucleotides, the CDR3 is TGTGCCAGTAGTCCTCGCAGGGTCGGGGGCACTGAAGCTTTCTTT. Its translation: CASSPRRVGGTEAFF.

The V and J genes are TRBV30 and TRBJ1-1; 9 bases match TRBD1. This CDR3 contains 15 residues. Germline trimming cut 2 bases from V and 3 bases from J; bases unmatched to any gene: 7. Germline loops: CDR1 GTSNPN, CDR2 SVGIG (reference sequence). The CDR3 here is CAWSRPDRGYTEAFF. The CDR3 nucleotides read TGTGCCTGGAGTCGACCAGACAGGGGGTACACTGAAGCTTTCTTT. The variable domain in full, with the rest retrieved from reference TRBV30 and TRBJ1-1, is SQTIHQWPATLVQPVGSPLSLECTVEGTSNPNLYWYRQAAGRGLQLLFYSVGIGQISSEVPQNLSASRPQDRQFILSSKKLLLSDSGFYLCAWSRPDRGYTEAFFGQGTRLTVV.

The chain is built from TRBV19 and TRBJ1-1, with 8 bases aligning to TRBD1. After removal of 6 bases from V and 5 bases from J, the junction contained 5 bases not matched to a gene. CDR1 is LNHDA and CDR2 is SQIVND in the germline V gene (reference sequence). CDR3 length: 13 amino acids. In DNA form, the CDR3 reads TGTGCCAGTAGCAGGACAGGGAGGACTGAAGCTTTCTTT. It codes for CASSRTGRTEAFF.

The V call is TRBV5-1, the J call TRBJ1-5; D gene uncertain. V gave up 0 bases and J gave up 1 base, with 2 bases separating them. The CDR3 is 13 residues long. The germline gives CDR1 SGHRS, CDR2 YFSETQ. CDR3 DNA sequence: TGCGCCAGCAGCTTGGTAAGCAATCAGCCCCAGCATTTT. Encoded protein: CASSLVSNQPQHF.

This clone was seen only once. This chain links TRBV6-5 with TRBJ2-7, with TRBD1 identical over 8 bases. The germline CDR1 and CDR2 sequences are MNHEY and SVGAGI. The V and J ends lost 8 bases and 4 bases, in that order; junction bases with no gene match: 10. The CDR3 contains 14 residues. The CDR3 nucleotides are TGTGCCAGCCGGGACAGGCAAACCTTATACGAGCAGTACTTC. Translation: CASRDRQTLYEQYF.

The V and J genes are TRBV3-1 (or the pseudogene TRBV3-2) and TRBJ2-7, with D possibly being TRBD2 (6 bases). From germline, CDR1 is LGHDT and CDR2 YNNKEL (reference sequence). The ends were cut back, 0 bases at V and 7 bases at J, with 7 bases in the middle. The CDR3 contains 12 residues. This chain's CDR3 is CASSQDGGEQYF. The CDR3 DNA is TGTGCCAGCAGCCAAGATGGGGGGGAGCAGTACTTC.

The rearrangement uses TRBV19 and TRBJ2-5; the D is unclear. Germline CDR1 reads LNHDA; CDR2 reads SQIVND (reference sequence). The length of the CDR3 is 13 residues. The V end lost 1 base, the J end lost 8 bases, and 11 bases lay between the germline ends. CDR3 amino acids: CASSIARSSTQYF. The CDR3 nucleotides are TGTGCCAGTAGTATAGCACGTAGTTCAACCCAGTACTTC.

V gene TRBV7-2 combines with J gene TRBJ2-2; 10 bases agree with TRBD2. The CDR3 has 17 amino acids. Germline V gives CDR1 SGHTA, CDR2 FQGNSA. V gave up 1 base and J gave up 6 bases; unmatched junction bases: 8. The CDR3 loop is CASSLESSSGRAGELFF. The CDR3 DNA reads as TGTGCCAGCAGCTTAGAAAGCTCGAGCGGGAGGGCCGGGGAGCTGTTTTTT.

The rearrangement joins TRBV3-1 (or the pseudogene TRBV3-2) to TRBJ1-1; no firm D call. The V and J ends lost 2 bases and 1 base respectively, with 11 bases between them. The CDR3 has 15 residues. The V gene's germline CDR1 is LGHDT and CDR2 YNNKEL (reference sequence). In nucleotides, the CDR3 is TGTGCCAGCAGCCAAACTTTGCGGGGGAACACTGAAGCTTTCTTT. It encodes CASSQTLRGNTEAFF.

This chain links TRBV7-6 with TRBJ2-1, with TRBD2 matching over 13 bases. Germline lookup yields CDR1 SGHVS and CDR2 FNYEAQ. The CDR3 spans 17 residues. The V segment lost 2 bases and the J segment 3 bases; nucleotides outside the gene matches: 4. The CDR3, as DNA: TGTGCCAGCAGCTTAAAACTAGCGGGAGGGAGCTACAATGAGCAGTTCTTC. Its protein product is CASSLKLAGGSYNEQFF. The full variable domain, with the rest looked up from reference TRBV7-6 and TRBJ2-1, is GAGVSQSPRYKVTKRGQDVALRCDPISGHVSLYWYRQALGQGPEFLTYFNYEAQQDKSGLPNDRFSAERPEGSISTLTIQRTEQRDSAMYRCASSLKLAGGSYNEQFFGPGTRLTVL.

This chain uses TRBV18 with TRBJ2-2; D possibly corresponds to TRBD1 (6 bases). CDR3 length equals 15 residues. CDR1 KGHSH and CDR2 LQKENI come from the germline V gene. V lost 3 bases and J 0 bases, leaving 8 bases between the germline ends. CDR3 DNA: TGTGCCAGCTCACCGACAGGTTCGAACACCGGGGAGCTGTTTTTT. This codes for CASSPTGSNTGELFF.

The table lists this clone with a count of one. The J gene is TRBJ2-1, the V gene TRBV2, with D possibly being TRBD1 (6 bases). The CDR3 consists of 13 residues. The germline V gene encodes CDR1 SNHLY and CDR2 FYNNEI. Trimming took off 4 bases at V and 7 bases at J, with 11 bases between the two ends. CDR3 nucleotides: TGTGCCAGCAGTGCAACAGGGTTGAATGAGCAGTTCTTC. It encodes CASSATGLNEQFF.

CDR3 nucleotide sequence: TGTGCCAGCAGCTGGGGACAGGGGGCTTACGAGCAGTACTTC. It translates to CASSWGQGAYEQYF. V and J are TRBV5-5 and TRBJ2-7; 12 bases map to TRBD1. The CDR3 contains 14 residues. V lost 3 bases to trimming and J lost 4 bases; unmatched junction nucleotides: 2. The germline gives CDR1 SGHKS, CDR2 YYEKEE (reference sequence). Supplemented by reference TRBV5-5 and TRBJ2-7, the full variable domain reads DAGVTQSPTHLIKTRGQQVTLRCSPISGHKSVSWYQQVLGQGPQFIFQYYEKEERGRGNFPDRFSARQFPNYSSELNVNALLLGDSALYLCASSWGQGAYEQYFGPGTRLTVT.

The J gene is TRBJ2-5, the V gene TRBV7-2, with 12 bases lining up with TRBD2. The length of the CDR3 is 16 residues. The trim removed 1 base at V and 9 bases at J, leaving 9 bases unmatched. Germline V gene data show CDR1 as SGHTA and CDR2 as FQGNSA. Written as DNA, the CDR3 is TGTGCCAGCAGCTTAGGGACTAGCGGGGCCTATTGGGCCCAGTACTTC. Its protein is CASSLGTSGAYWAQYF.

J is TRBJ1-4 and V is TRBV11-3, with 7 bases lining up with TRBD1. Germline V gene sequence: CDR1 SGHNT, CDR2 YENEEA. The V segment lost 4 bases and the J segment 6 bases; nucleotides outside the gene matches: 8. The length of the CDR3 is 15 residues. This chain's CDR3 is CASSSPGRGDEKLFF. DNA for the CDR3: TGTGCCAGCAGCTCCCCCGGCAGGGGGGATGAAAAACTGTTTTTT.

The V gene is TRBV2, the J gene TRBJ2-4; 9 nucleotides agree with TRBD2. The length of the CDR3 is 13 residues. Germline V lookup: CDR1 SNHLY, CDR2 FYNNEI. The V segment lost 5 bases and the J segment 8 bases; nucleotides outside the gene matches: 4. CDR3 in DNA: TGTGCCAGCAGTCCGGCGGGGGGGTACATTCAGTACTTC. Its translation: CASSPAGGYIQYF.

The rearrangement links TRBV7-9 to TRBJ1-2; D gene ambiguous. V gave up 1 base and J gave up 2 bases, with 8 bases separating them. The CDR3 sequence is 14 residues long. CDR1 SEHNR and CDR2 FQNEAQ come from the germline V gene (reference sequence). As DNA, the CDR3 is TGTGCCAGCAGCTTAGGTCCGGGGAACTATGGCTACACCTTC. Protein sequence: CASSLGPGNYGYTF.

This rearrangement joins TRBV7-2 to TRBJ2-2, with TRBD2 matching 7 bases. Looked up from germline, CDR1 is SGHTA and CDR2 is FQGNSA. V dropped 4 bases and J dropped 6; count of bases not matched to a gene: 11. The length of the CDR3 is 16 residues. The CDR3 bases are TGTGCCAGCAGCTCCCTGGGAGGGTCGATCGCCGGGGAGCTGTTTTTT. This codes for CASSSLGGSIAGELFF.

This chain joins TRBV7-9 and TRBJ2-1; 13 bases fit TRBD2. The germline V gene has CDR1 SEHNR and CDR2 FQNEAQ (reference sequence). The CDR3 has 15 amino acids. V shed 6 bases and J 8 bases; nucleotides not matched to a gene: 7. The CDR3 spells CASSPRLAGGDEQFF. CDR3 nucleotide sequence: TGTGCCAGCAGTCCTCGACTAGCGGGGGGTGATGAGCAGTTCTTC.

This clone was picked up one time. The chain links TRBV20-1 to TRBJ2-2, with D uncertain. V was shortened by 3 bases and J by 0 bases, with 14 bases between the two germline ends. This CDR3 has 16 amino acids. CDR1 is DFQATT, CDR2 SNEGSKA, per germline (reference sequence). CDR3 nucleotide sequence: TGCAGTGCTAGTATTCATGGCACTACGAACACCGGGGAGCTGTTTTTT. Protein: CSASIHGTTNTGELFF.

The chain couples TRBV6-6 to TRBJ1-5, with 7 bases lining up with TRBD1. Per the germline V gene, CDR1 is MNHNY and CDR2 is SVGAGI (reference sequence). V lost 2 bases to trimming and J lost 3 bases; unmatched junction nucleotides: 7. This CDR3 has 16 residues. This chain's CDR3 is CASSYPFDRDNQPQHF. Here the CDR3 DNA reads TGTGCCAGCAGTTACCCATTCGACAGGGACAATCAGCCCCAGCATTTT.

This chain connects TRBV6-6 to TRBJ2-3; 7 nucleotides line up with TRBD1. CDR1 and CDR2 from the germline V gene are MNHNY and SVGAGI (reference sequence). The CDR3 has 13 amino acids. Trimming at V came to 8 bases and at J to 0 bases, leaving 2 bases not matched to a gene. CDR3 nucleotides: TGTGCCAGCGAGGGACAGAGCACAGATACGCAGTATTTT. It specifies CASEGQSTDTQYF.

The genes are TRBV20-1 and TRBJ1-1; the D gene is possibly TRBD1 (6 bases). Germline V gene lookup returns CDR1 DFQATT and CDR2 SNEGSKA (reference sequence). CDR3 length: 12 amino acids. The V end lost 3 bases, the J end lost 5 bases, and 10 bases lay between the germline ends. Here the CDR3 DNA reads TGCAGTGCTAGTACAGGGACAACTGAAGCTTTCTTT. It specifies CSASTGTTEAFF.

This clone was recorded a few times. The chain joins TRBV10-3 to TRBJ1-2; TRBD1 is a possible D gene (6 bases). V was shortened by 3 bases and J by 7 bases, with 15 bases between the two germline ends. CDR1 is ENHRY, CDR2 SYGVKD, per germline. This CDR3 has 14 amino acids. The CDR3 reads CAISEPRGSIGYTF. In nucleotides, the CDR3 is TGTGCCATCAGTGAACCCAGGGGAAGCATTGGCTACACCTTC.

The V call is TRBV6-4, the J call TRBJ2-7; D gene unclear. Germline assignment: CDR1 MRHNA and CDR2 SNTAGT. The CDR3 runs to 14 residues. The ends were cut back, 6 bases at V and 1 base at J, with 13 bases in the middle. The CDR3 loop reads CASRTPVASYEQYF. CDR3 bases: TGTGCCAGCAGGACCCCCGTAGCATCCTACGAGCAGTACTTC.

The chain is built from TRBV11-2 and TRBJ1-4; maybe TRBD1 (5 bases). CDR1 and CDR2 from the germline V gene are SGHAT and FQNNGV. The CDR3 is 12 amino acids. V dropped 11 bases and J dropped 4 bases, with 11 bases sitting between them. CDR3 region: CALKGDNEKLFF. The CDR3 DNA reads TGTGCCCTCAAAGGGGATAATGAAAAACTGTTTTTT.

The chain uses TRBV5-3 and TRBJ2-2; 9 nucleotides agree with TRBD2. TRBV5-3 is an ORF; its function is uncertain. This CDR3 region has 17 residues. V dropped 1 base and J dropped 1; count of bases not matched to a gene: 5. The CDR3 loop reads CARSLLAGLENTGELFF. CDR3 in DNA: TGTGCCAGAAGCTTGCTAGCGGGGCTAGAGAACACCGGGGAGCTGTTTTTT.

The genes are TRBV7-6 and TRBJ1-2; the D is unclear. The CDR3 length is 15 residues. Trimming left V 5 bases short and J 0 bases short, with 13 bases between. The germline V gene encodes CDR1 SGHVS and CDR2 FNYEAQ. In DNA, the CDR3 is TGTGCCAGCAGCCCGAACCCAGTATCTAACTATGGCTACACCTTC. As protein: CASSPNPVSNYGYTF.

This clone was counted between two and nine times. The chain links TRBV27 to TRBJ1-6; TRBD1 agrees at 9 bases. The CDR3 has 18 residues. Germline assignment: CDR1 MNHEY and CDR2 SMNVEV (reference sequence). After removal of 3 bases from V and 4 bases from J, the junction contained 10 bases not matched to a gene. This chain's CDR3 is CASSLVVAQGAYNSPLHF. CDR3 bases: TGTGCCAGCAGTTTGGTGGTAGCACAGGGGGCTTATAATTCACCCCTCCACTTT.